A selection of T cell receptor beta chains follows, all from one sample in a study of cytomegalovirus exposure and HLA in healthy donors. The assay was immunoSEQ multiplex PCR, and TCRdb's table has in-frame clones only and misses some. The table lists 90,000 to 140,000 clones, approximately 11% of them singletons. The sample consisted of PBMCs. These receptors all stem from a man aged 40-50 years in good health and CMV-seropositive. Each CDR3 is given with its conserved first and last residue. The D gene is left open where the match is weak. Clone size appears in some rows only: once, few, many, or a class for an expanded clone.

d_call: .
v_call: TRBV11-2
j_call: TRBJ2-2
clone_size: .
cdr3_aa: CASRDFRGASAGELFF
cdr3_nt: TGTGCCAGCAGGGATTTCCGCGGGGCTTCCGCCGGGGAGCTGTTTTTT

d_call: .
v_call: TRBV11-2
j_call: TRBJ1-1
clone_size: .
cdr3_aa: CASSSRGLNTEAFF
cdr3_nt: TGTGCCAGCAGCTCCAGGGGTCTGAACACTGAAGCTTTCTTT

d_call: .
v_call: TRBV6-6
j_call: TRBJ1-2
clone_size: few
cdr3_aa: CASLTIDRTNYGYTF
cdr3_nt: TGTGCCAGCCTTACAATTGACAGGACGAACTATGGCTACACCTTC

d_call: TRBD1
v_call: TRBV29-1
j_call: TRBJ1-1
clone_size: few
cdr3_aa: CSVPEGDSPWNTEAFF
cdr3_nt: TGCAGCGTTCCCGAAGGGGACAGCCCATGGAACACTGAAGCTTTCTTT

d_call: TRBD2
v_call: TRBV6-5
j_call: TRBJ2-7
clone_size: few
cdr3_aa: CASTREGIGYEQYF
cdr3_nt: TGTGCCAGCACTCGGGAGGGAATTGGCTACGAGCAGTACTTC

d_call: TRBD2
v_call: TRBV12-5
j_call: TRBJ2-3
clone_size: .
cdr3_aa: CASLGTRFNDTQYF
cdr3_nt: TGTGCTAGTTTAGGGACTAGGTTCAACGATACGCAGTATTTT

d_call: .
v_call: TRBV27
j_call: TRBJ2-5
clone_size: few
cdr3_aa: CASSFSGEETQYF
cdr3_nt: TGTGCCAGCAGTTTCTCGGGAGAAGAGACCCAGTACTTC

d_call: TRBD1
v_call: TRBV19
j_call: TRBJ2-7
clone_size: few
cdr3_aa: CASGQGSYEQYF
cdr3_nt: TGTGCCAGCGGACAGGGAAGCTACGAGCAGTACTTC

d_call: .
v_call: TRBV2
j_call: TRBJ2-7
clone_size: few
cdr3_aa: CASSTAYEQYF
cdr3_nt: TGTGCCAGCAGTACAGCCTACGAGCAGTACTTC

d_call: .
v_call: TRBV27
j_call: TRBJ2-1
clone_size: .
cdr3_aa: CASSLSAYNEQFF
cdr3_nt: TGTGCCAGCAGTTTGTCCGCCTACAATGAGCAGTTCTTC

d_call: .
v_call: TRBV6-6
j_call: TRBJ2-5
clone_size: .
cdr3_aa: CASTTLVPRETQYF
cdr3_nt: TGTGCCAGCACAACCCTCGTCCCGCGAGAGACCCAGTACTTC

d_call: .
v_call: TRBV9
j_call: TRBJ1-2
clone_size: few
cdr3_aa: CASSVEGVSGYTF
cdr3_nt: TGTGCCAGCAGCGTAGAGGGGGTATCTGGCTACACCTTC

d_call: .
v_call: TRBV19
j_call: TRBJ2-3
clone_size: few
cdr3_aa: CASSLPGSTDTQYF
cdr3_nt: TGTGCCAGTAGTCTCCCCGGGTCCACAGATACGCAGTATTTT

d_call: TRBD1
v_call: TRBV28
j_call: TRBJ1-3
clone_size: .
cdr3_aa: CASSNPGQASGNTIYF
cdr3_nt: TGTGCCAGCAGTAACCCGGGACAGGCCTCTGGAAACACCATATATTTT

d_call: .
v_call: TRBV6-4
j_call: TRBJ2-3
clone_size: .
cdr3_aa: CASSDSIASGPDTQYF
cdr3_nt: TGTGCCAGCAGTGACTCGATAGCTTCAGGGCCAGATACGCAGTATTTT

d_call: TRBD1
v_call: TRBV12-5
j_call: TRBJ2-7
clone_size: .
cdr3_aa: CASGPGQGAYEQYF
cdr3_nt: TGTGCTAGTGGTCCGGGACAGGGGGCCTACGAGCAGTACTTC

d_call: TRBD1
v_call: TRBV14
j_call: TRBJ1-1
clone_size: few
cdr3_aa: CASSRATGGRVTEAFF
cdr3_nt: TGTGCCAGCAGCCGGGCGACAGGGGGCAGGGTCACTGAAGCTTTCTTT

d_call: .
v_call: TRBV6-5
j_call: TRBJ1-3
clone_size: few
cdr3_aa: CASSPGVSGNTIYF
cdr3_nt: TGTGCCAGCAGTCCGGGGGTCTCTGGAAACACCATATATTTT

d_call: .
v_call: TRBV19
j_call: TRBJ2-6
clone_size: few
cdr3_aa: CASSIDLWSSGANVLTF
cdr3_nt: TGTGCCAGTAGTATAGATCTATGGAGCTCTGGGGCCAACGTCCTGACTTTC

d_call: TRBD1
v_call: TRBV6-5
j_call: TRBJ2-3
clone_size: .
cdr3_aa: CASSYPSGQGTDTQYF
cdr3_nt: TGTGCCAGCAGTTACCCCTCTGGACAGGGCACAGATACGCAGTATTTT

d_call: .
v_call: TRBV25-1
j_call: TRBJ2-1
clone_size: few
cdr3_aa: CASSELGRSNEQFF
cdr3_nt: TGTGCCAGCAGTGAATTGGGCCGATCCAATGAGCAGTTCTTC

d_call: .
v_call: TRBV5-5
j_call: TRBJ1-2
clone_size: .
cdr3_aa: CASSSHYGYTF
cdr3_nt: TGTGCCAGCAGCTCTCACTATGGCTACACCTTC

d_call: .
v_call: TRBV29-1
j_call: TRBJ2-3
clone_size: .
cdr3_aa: CSVVEGRETLTDTQYF
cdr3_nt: TGCAGCGTTGTTGAGGGTCGGGAGACTCTCACAGATACGCAGTATTTT

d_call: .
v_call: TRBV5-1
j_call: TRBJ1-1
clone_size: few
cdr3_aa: CASRRTDNTEAFF
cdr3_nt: TGCGCCAGCAGGCGGACAGATAACACTGAAGCTTTCTTT

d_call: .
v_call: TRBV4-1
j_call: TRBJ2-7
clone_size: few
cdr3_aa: CASSQSGQYYEQYF
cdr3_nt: TGCGCCAGCAGCCAGTCCGGACAGTACTACGAGCAGTACTTC

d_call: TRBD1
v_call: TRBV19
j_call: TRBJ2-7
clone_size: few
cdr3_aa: CASRRTGGKYEQYF
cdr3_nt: TGTGCCAGTAGGCGGACAGGGGGCAAGTACGAGCAGTACTTC

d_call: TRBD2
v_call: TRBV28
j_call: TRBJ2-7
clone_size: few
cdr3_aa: CASSLSGSGNYEQYF
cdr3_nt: TGTGCCAGCAGCCTTAGCGGGAGCGGAAACTACGAGCAGTACTTC

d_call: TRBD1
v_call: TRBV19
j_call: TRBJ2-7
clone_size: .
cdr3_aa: CASSPSTGFTYEQYF
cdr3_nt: TGTGCCAGTAGTCCATCGACAGGGTTTACCTACGAGCAGTACTTC

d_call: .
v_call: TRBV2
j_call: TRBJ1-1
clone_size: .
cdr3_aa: CASNSQGPPDTEAFF
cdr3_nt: TGTGCCAGCAACTCACAGGGACCCCCCGACACTGAAGCTTTCTTT

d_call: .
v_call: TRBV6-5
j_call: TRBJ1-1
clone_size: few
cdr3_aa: CASRGQGINTEAFF
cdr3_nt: TGTGCCAGCAGAGGCCAGGGGATTAACACTGAAGCTTTCTTT

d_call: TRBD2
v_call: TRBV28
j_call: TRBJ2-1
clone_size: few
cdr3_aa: CASSVPGLAGERKEQFF
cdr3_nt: TGTGCCAGCAGCGTCCCGGGACTAGCGGGAGAGAGAAAAGAGCAGTTCTTC

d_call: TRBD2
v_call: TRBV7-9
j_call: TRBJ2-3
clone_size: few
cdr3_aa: CASSLGGRGLDTQYF
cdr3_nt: TGTGCCAGCAGCTTAGGCGGGAGAGGCCTAGATACGCAGTATTTT

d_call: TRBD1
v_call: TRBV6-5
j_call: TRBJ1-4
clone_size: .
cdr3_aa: CASSFIRGREGEKLFF
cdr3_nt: TGTGCCAGCAGTTTCATCAGGGGGCGCGAAGGGGAAAAACTGTTTTTT

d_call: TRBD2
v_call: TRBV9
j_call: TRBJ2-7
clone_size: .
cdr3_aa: CASSAGTSREQYF
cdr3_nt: TGTGCCAGCAGCGCCGGGACTAGTCGAGAGCAGTACTTC

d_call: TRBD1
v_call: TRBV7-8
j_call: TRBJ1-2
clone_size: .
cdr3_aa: CASSQGAINYGYTF
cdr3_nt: TGTGCCAGTTCACAGGGGGCGATTAACTATGGCTACACCTTC

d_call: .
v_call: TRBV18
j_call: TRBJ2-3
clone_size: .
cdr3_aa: CASSPELGFPSDTQYF
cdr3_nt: TGTGCCAGCTCACCCGAACTAGGATTTCCCTCAGATACGCAGTATTTT

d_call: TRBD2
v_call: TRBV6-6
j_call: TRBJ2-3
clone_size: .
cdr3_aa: CASSPHSGRATDTQYF
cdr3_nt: TGTGCCAGCAGTCCCCACAGCGGGAGGGCAACAGATACGCAGTATTTT

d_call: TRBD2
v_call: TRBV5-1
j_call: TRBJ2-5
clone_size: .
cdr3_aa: CASGREQETQYF
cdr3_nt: TGCGCCAGCGGGAGGGAGCAAGAGACCCAGTACTTC

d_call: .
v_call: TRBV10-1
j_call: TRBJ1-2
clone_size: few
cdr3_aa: CASSESRREGGYTF
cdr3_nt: TGCGCCAGCAGTGAGTCGCGAAGGGAGGGTGGCTACACCTTC

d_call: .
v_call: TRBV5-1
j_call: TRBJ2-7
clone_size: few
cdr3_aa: CASSPSLGGSYEQYF
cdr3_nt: TGCGCCAGCAGCCCCTCCCTTGGGGGGTCCTACGAGCAGTACTTC

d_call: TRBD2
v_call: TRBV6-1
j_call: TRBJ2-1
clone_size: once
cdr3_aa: CASSEEVGVAGVTEQFF
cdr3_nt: TGTGCCAGCAGTGAAGAGGTGGGGGTAGCGGGAGTAACTGAGCAGTTCTTC

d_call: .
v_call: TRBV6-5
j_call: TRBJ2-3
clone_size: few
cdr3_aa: CASSYSGAFTDTQYF
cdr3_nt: TGTGCCAGCAGTTACTCGGGCGCGTTCACAGATACGCAGTATTTT

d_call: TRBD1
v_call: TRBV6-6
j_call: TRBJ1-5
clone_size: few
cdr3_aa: CASSPQGNSNQPQHF
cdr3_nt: TGTGCCAGCAGCCCACAGGGGAATAGCAATCAGCCCCAGCATTTT

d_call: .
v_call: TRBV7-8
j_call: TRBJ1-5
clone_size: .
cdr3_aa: CASSAGRWWGNQPQHF
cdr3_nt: TGTGCCAGCAGTGCAGGGAGGTGGTGGGGCAATCAGCCCCAGCATTTT

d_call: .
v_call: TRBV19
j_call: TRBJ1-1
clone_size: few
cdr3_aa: CASIWAGNEAFF
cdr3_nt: TGTGCCAGTATCTGGGCGGGAAACGAAGCTTTCTTT

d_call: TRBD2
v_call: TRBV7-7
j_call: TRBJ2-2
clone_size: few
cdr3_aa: CASGGGYTGELFF
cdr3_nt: TGTGCCAGCGGGGGGGGGTACACCGGGGAGCTGTTTTTT

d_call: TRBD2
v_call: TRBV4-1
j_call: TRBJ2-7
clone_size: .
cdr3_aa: CASSQFTYSGRGGMEQYF
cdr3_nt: TGCGCCAGCAGCCAATTTACCTATAGCGGGAGAGGTGGAATGGAGCAGTACTTC

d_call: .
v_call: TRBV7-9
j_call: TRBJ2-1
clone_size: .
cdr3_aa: CASSPRGDEQFF
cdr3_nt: TGTGCCAGCAGCCCCAGGGGGGATGAGCAGTTCTTC

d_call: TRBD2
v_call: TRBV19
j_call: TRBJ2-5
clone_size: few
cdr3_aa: CASSFSGTQETQYF
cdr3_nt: TGTGCCAGTTCCTTTAGCGGGACTCAAGAGACCCAGTACTTC

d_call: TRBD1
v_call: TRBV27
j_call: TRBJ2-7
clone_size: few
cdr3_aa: CASSRTGGLSYEQYF
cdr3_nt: TGTGCCAGCAGCCGGACAGGGGGCCTCTCCTACGAGCAGTACTTC

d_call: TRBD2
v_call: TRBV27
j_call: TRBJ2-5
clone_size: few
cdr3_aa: CASSLSLGLAGVREQYF
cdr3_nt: TGTGCCAGCAGTTTATCGTTGGGACTAGCGGGAGTGCGAGAGCAGTACTTC

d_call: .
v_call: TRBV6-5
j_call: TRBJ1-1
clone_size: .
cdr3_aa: CASSFRLNAEAFF
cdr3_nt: TGTGCCAGCAGTTTCAGGCTGAACGCTGAAGCTTTCTTT

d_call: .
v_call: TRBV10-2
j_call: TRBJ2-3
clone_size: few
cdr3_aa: CASSESSQDTQYF
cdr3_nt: TGCGCCAGCAGTGAGTCGAGTCAAGATACGCAGTATTTT

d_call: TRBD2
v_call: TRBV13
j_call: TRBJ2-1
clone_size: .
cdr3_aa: CASSPRTSTHNEQFF
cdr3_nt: TGTGCCAGCAGCCCGCGGACTAGCACACACAATGAGCAGTTCTTC

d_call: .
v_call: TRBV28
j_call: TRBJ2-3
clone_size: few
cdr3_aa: CASRFRWGTDTQYF
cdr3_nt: TGTGCCAGTCGGTTCAGGTGGGGCACAGATACGCAGTATTTT

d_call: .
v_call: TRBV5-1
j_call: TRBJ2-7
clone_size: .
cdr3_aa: CASSFTGSSYEQYF
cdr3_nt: TGCGCCAGCAGTTTCACAGGGAGCTCCTACGAGCAGTACTTC

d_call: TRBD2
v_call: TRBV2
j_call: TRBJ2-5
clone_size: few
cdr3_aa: CASSEAGWTSGAPPRETQYF
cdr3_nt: TGTGCCAGCAGTGAAGCAGGTTGGACTAGCGGGGCCCCCCCCCGGGAGACCCAGTACTTC

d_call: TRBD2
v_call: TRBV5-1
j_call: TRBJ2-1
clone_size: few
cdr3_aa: CASMGTSGNHEQFF
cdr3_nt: TGCGCCAGCATGGGGACTAGCGGGAACCATGAGCAGTTCTTC

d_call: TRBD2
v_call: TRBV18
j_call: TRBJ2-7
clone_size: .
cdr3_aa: CASSPISGSTYEQYF
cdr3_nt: TGTGCCAGCTCACCAATAAGCGGGAGCACGTACGAGCAGTACTTC